This section outlines one T cell receptor beta chain sequence together with its context. The CDR3 has 14 residues. Germline V gives CDR1 SGHTA, CDR2 FQGTGA. V lost 5 bases, J lost 4 bases, and 14 bases lay in between. The record originates from a study of blood T cell repertoires in COVID-19. The method was immunoSEQ multiplex PCR; TCRdb's version includes in-frame clones alone and lacks a portion of them. The sample yields under 80,000 clones, approximately 87% seen once. Sequenced: peripheral blood. The receptor was derived from a man in his fifties or sixties with active COVID-19. The chain is built from TRBV7-3 and TRBJ1-1; D unresolved. CDR3 bases: TGTGCCAGCAGCACCACCCCGGGGAGCACTGAAGCTTTCTTT. It yields the protein CASSTTPGSTEAFF.